The clone carrying this T cell receptor (beta chain) was found a few times. The data derive from a study of cytomegalovirus exposure and HLA in healthy donors. PCR primers comprised 60 Vbeta and 13 Jbeta primers. Only in-frame clones appear in the TCRdb table, and some are missing; sequencing was by immunoSEQ multiplex PCR. Seen here are fewer than 150,000 clones, approximately 80% observed once, and the top ten hold roughly 2.3%. Sequenced sample: PBMCs. The receptor was isolated from a man under 40 in good health and CMV-seronegative.

The CDR3 is CASWPGRYEQYF. The CDR3 DNA reads as TGTGCCAGCTGGCCCGGGAGGTACGAGCAGTACTTC. The V gene is TRBV6-1, the J gene TRBJ2-7; TRBD2 matches at 7 bases. Per germline, CDR1 MNHNS and CDR2 SASEGT. The CDR3 loop spans 12 amino acids. V lost 8 bases to trimming and J lost 4 bases; unmatched junction nucleotides: 5.